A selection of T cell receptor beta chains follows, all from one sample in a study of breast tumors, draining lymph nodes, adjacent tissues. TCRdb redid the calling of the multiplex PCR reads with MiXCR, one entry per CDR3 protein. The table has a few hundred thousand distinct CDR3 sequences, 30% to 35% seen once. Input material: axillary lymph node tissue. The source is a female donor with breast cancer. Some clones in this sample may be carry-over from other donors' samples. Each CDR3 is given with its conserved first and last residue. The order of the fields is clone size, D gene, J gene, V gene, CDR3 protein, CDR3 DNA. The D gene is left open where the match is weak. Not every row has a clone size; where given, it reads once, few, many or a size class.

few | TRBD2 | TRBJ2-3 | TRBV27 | CASSPGLAGGRGTDTQYF | TGTGCCAGCAGTCCGGGACTAGCGGGAGGGCGTGGCACAGATACGCAGTATTTT
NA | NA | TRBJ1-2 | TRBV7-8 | CASSLGARGDGYTF | TGTGCCAGCAGCTTAGGGGCCAGGGGCGATGGCTACACCTTC
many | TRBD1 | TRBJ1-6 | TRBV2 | CASSENTGAAEPLHF | TGTGCCAGCAGTGAAAATACAGGGGCCGCTGAACCCCTCCACTTT
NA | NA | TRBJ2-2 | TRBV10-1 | CASSAQGNTGELFF | TGCGCCAGCAGTGCACAGGGAAACACCGGGGAGCTGTTTTTT
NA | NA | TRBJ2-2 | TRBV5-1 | CASSLGVGGELFF | TGCGCCAGCAGCTTGGGGGTCGGCGGGGAGCTGTTTTTT
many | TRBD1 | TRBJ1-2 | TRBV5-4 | CASSSKGQGIGGYTF | TGTGCCAGCAGCTCCAAGGGACAGGGGATCGGCGGCTACACCTTC
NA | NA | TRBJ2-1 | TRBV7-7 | CASSLAKGPYNEQFF | TGTGCTAGCAGCTTAGCGAAGGGCCCCTACAATGAGCAGTTCTTC
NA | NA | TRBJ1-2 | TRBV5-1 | CASSFDGPKGGYGYTF | TGCGCCAGCAGCTTTGACGGCCCTAAGGGGGGCTATGGCTACACCTTC
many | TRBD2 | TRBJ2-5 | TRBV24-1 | CATSDLRLAGGETQYF | TGTGCCACCAGTGATTTAAGACTAGCGGGAGGAGAGACCCAGTACTTC
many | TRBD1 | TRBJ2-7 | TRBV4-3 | CASRQNRGPSYEQYF | TGCGCCAGCAGGCAAAACAGGGGACCCTCCTACGAGCAGTACTTC
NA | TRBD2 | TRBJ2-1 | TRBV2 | CASRQLAGGSDEQFF | TGTGCCAGCAGGCAACTAGCGGGAGGGTCCGATGAGCAGTTCTTC
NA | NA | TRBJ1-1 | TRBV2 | CASRRDSPEAFF | TGTGCCAGCAGGAGAGACTCGCCTGAAGCTTTCTTT
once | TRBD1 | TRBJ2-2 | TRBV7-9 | CASSIPTGTGAPNTGELFF | TGTGCCAGCAGCATCCCGACCGGGACAGGGGCCCCGAACACCGGGGAGCTGTTTTTT
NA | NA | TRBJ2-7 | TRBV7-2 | CTSSLRDKDYEQYF | TGTACCAGCAGCTTAAGGGACAAAGACTACGAGCAGTACTTC
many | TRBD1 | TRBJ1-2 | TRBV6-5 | CASSQGGIPYGYTF | TGTGCCAGCAGCCAGGGGGGGATACCGTATGGCTACACCTTC
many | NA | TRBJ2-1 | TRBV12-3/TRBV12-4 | CASSFRARVDEQFF | TGTGCCAGCAGTTTCCGGGCGAGGGTCGATGAGCAGTTCTTC
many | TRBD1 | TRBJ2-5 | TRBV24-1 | CATSTRQGAVTQYF | TGTGCCACCAGCACGAGACAGGGGGCAGTGACCCAGTACTTC
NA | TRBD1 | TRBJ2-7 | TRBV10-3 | CATGQGDTYEQYF | TGTGCCACTGGACAGGGGGACACCTACGAGCAGTACTTC
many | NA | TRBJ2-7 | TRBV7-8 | CASSLVQGGEQYF | TGTGCCAGCAGCTTAGTTCAGGGAGGCGAGCAGTACTTC
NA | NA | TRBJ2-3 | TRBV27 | CASKFTGTDTQYF | TGTGCCAGCAAATTTACGGGCACAGATACGCAGTATTTT
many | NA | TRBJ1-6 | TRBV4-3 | CASSQAVARPLHF | TGCGCCAGCAGCCAAGCGGTAGCGAGGCCCCTCCACTTT
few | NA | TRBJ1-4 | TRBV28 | CASSPGGSKLFF | TGTGCCAGCAGTCCGGGGGGGAGCAAACTGTTTTTT
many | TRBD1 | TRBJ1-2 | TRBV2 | CASSEDRGGGYTF | TGTGCCAGCAGTGAAGACAGGGGGGGTGGCTACACCTTC
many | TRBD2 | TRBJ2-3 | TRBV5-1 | CASQSGSGGDTQYF | TGCGCCAGCCAAAGCGGGAGTGGGGGAGATACGCAGTATTTT
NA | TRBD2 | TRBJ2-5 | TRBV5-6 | CASSLAGGPETQYF | TGTGCCAGCAGCTTGGCGGGGGGACCAGAGACCCAGTACTTC
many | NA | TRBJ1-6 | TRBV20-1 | CSARDITADRTLHF | TGCAGTGCTAGAGATATAACAGCCGATAGGACCCTCCACTTT
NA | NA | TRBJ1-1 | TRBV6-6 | CASSPNRNTRNTEAFF | TGTGCCAGCAGCCCGAATAGAAACACCAGGAACACTGAAGCTTTCTTT
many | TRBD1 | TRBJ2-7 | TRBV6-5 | CASRHVRGTLSSYEQYF | TGTGCCAGCAGACACGTCAGGGGGACATTGAGCTCCTACGAGCAGTACTTC
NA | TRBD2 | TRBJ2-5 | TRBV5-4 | CASSEFSGGQETQYF | TGCGCCAGCAGTGAGTTTAGCGGGGGACAAGAGACCCAGTACTTC